These 30 T cell receptor beta chains came from one sample sequenced in a study of shared clonotypes between healthy human individuals. Libraries were prepared by immunoSEQ multiplex PCR; TCRdb keeps only in-frame clonotypes and omits some of them. The sample has around 990,000 clones, roughly 77% seen once. Sequencing used memory CD4+ T cells from PBMCs. Specified subset: CD45RA-negative fraction. These receptors all come from a man between 18 and 29 years old in good health. Some clones in this sample may be carry-over from other donors' samples.

CDR3 DNA sequence: TGCGCCAGCAGCCCCACACCGAGGGAGAGGACTGAAGCTTTCTTT. Translated: CASSPTPRERTEAFF. The chain employs TRBV5-1 and TRBJ1-1; no clear D gene. CDR1 and CDR2 (germline): SGHRS, YFSETQ. Trimming stripped 4 bases from V and 5 bases from J, with 18 bases between. This CDR3 has 15 residues.

This clone was counted many times. As DNA, the CDR3 is TGCGCCAGCAGCTTGGACATTTCGGCACCCTACGAGCAGTACTTC. It is translated as CASSLDISAPYEQYF. The V and J genes are TRBV5-1 and TRBJ2-7; D is ambiguous. Germline CDR1 and CDR2: SGHRS and YFSETQ. This CDR3 contains 15 residues. V dropped 0 bases and J dropped 2 bases, with 12 bases sitting between them.

The gene calls are TRBV6-1 and TRBJ2-7; TRBD1 aligns across 7 bases. Germline trimming cut 3 bases from V and 1 base from J; bases unmatched to any gene: 9. CDR1 is MNHNS and CDR2 is SASEGT in the germline V gene. The CDR3 is 16 amino acids. CDR3 in DNA: TGTGCCAGCAGTGAGACAACAGGGGTAGGGTCCTACGAGCAGTACTTC. Translation: CASSETTGVGSYEQYF.

Of note for this clone: Additional DNA sequences in this sample encode the identical CDR3. The V gene is TRBV29-1, the J gene TRBJ1-1; D perhaps matches TRBD1 (5 bases). V was trimmed by 4 bases and J by 0 bases, leaving 9 bases between them. Germline-derived CDR1 and CDR2 are SQVTM and ANQGSEA. The CDR3 spans 13 residues. CDR3 amino acids: CSVGGTVNTEAFF. The CDR3 DNA follows: TGCAGCGTTGGGGGGACTGTGAACACTGAAGCTTTCTTT. Combining the CDR3 with reference TRBV29-1 and TRBJ1-1 gives the whole variable domain SAVISQKPSRDICQRGTSLTIQCQVDSQVTMMFWYRQQPGQSLTLIATANQGSEATYESGFVIDKFPISRPNLTFSTLTVSNMSPEDSSIYLCSVGGTVNTEAFFGQGTRLTVV.

The chain combines TRBV29-1 with TRBJ2-1; D not certain. Germline V gene data show CDR1 as SQVTM and CDR2 as ANQGSEA. The CDR3 is 14 residues long. The V end was cut by 1 base, the J end by 8 bases, with 15 bases between. The CDR3 here is CSVEVPGLKYEQFF. The CDR3 bases are TGCAGCGTTGAAGTACCGGGCCTCAAGTATGAGCAGTTCTTC.

The chain has TRBV5-6 and TRBJ2-2, with 10 bases that match TRBD1. CDR1 is SGHDT, CDR2 YYEEEE, per germline. This CDR3 spans 15 amino acids. V trimming: 4 bases; J trimming: 6 bases; junction bases outside the gene matches: 6. CDR3 DNA: TGTGCCAGCAGCCCGGGGACAGGGGTATCCGGGGAGCTGTTTTTT. Translation gives CASSPGTGVSGELFF. The variable domain in full, completed from reference TRBV5-6 and TRBJ2-2, reads DAGVTQSPTHLIKTRGQQVTLRCSPKSGHDTVSWYQQALGQGPQFIFQYYEEEERQRGNFPDRFSGHQFPNYSSELNVNALLLGDSALYLCASSPGTGVSGELFFGEGSRLTVL.

This clone was seen a single time. This chain uses TRBV7-9 with TRBJ1-1; D might be TRBD1 (5 bases). V lost 5 bases, J lost 5 bases, and 18 bases lay in between. Germline CDR1 SEHNR, CDR2 FQNEAQ (reference sequence). The CDR3 sequence is 15 residues long. CDR3 loop: CASSPPPGRGTEAFF. The CDR3 region has the DNA TGTGCCAGCAGCCCCCCGCCGGGGCGCGGGACTGAAGCTTTCTTT.

The chain links TRBV5-1 to TRBJ2-4, with D perhaps matching TRBD1 (6 bases). Trimming removed 5 bases from V and 6 bases from J, with 18 bases in between. Per the germline V gene, CDR1 is SGHRS and CDR2 is YFSETQ. The CDR3 is 15 residues long. The DNA of the CDR3 is TGCGCCAGCAGTTTTGATACAGGGATCCTAAACATTCAGTACTTC. Its protein is CASSFDTGILNIQYF.

The genes are TRBV28 and TRBJ1-2; 8 nucleotides line up with TRBD1. This CDR3 is 17 amino acids long. V shed 7 bases, J shed 4 bases, and the junction held 17 bases outside the gene matches. Germline V CDR1 and CDR2: MDHEN, SYDVKM. CDR3 in amino acids: CASTTPASTGGSYGYTF. Here the CDR3 DNA reads TGTGCCAGCACGACCCCCGCCAGCACAGGGGGATCCTATGGCTACACCTTC.

This clone was seen once. The J gene is TRBJ2-3, the V gene TRBV7-2; 9 positions agree with TRBD2. The V gene end was trimmed by 4 bases and the J gene end by 0 bases; junction bases not matched to a gene: 5. Germline V CDR1 and CDR2: SGHTA, FQGNSA. The length of the CDR3 is 16 residues. CDR3 region: CASSSGAGGSTDTQYF. In DNA, the CDR3 is TGTGCCAGCAGCTCAGGGGCGGGAGGGAGCACAGATACGCAGTATTTT. Complete variable domain (other parts from reference TRBV7-2 and TRBJ2-3): GAGVSQSPSNKVTEKGKDVELRCDPISGHTALYWYRQSLGQGLEFLIYFQGNSAPDKSGLPSDRFSAERTGGSVSTLTIQRTQQEDSAVYLCASSSGAGGSTDTQYFGPGTRLTVL.

This sequence joins TRBV5-1 and TRBJ2-3; 14 bases are a match to TRBD2. After removal of 0 bases from V and 3 bases from J, the junction contained 3 bases not matched to a gene. This CDR3 is 17 amino acids long. Germline V gene lookup returns CDR1 SGHRS and CDR2 YFSETQ. The CDR3 loop reads CASSLGRTSGRTDTQYF. DNA of the CDR3: TGCGCCAGCAGCTTGGGTCGGACTAGCGGGAGGACAGATACGCAGTATTTT.

The chain combines TRBV27 with TRBJ2-2, with D maybe TRBD2 (5 bases). This CDR3 has 13 amino acids. The germline V gene encodes CDR1 MNHEY and CDR2 SMNVEV (reference sequence). Deletions cut 5 bases from V and 8 bases from J, with 12 bases between. The CDR3 nucleotides are TGTGCCAGCAGTCTAGCCTGGGGTGGGGAGCTGTTTTTT. The encoded protein is CASSLAWGGELFF.

This clone has only a few counts. The V gene is TRBV6-5, the J gene TRBJ2-3; 7 bases align to TRBD1. Looked up from germline, CDR1 is MNHEY and CDR2 is SVGAGI. This CDR3 contains 15 residues. J lost 2 bases, V lost 6 bases, and 8 bases had no gene match. DNA of the CDR3: TGTGCCAGCAGATCGGGACAGCAGATCACAGATACGCAGTATTTT. Protein sequence: CASRSGQQITDTQYF.

V is TRBV29-1 and J is TRBJ2-2; perhaps TRBD2 as D (6 bases). Germline V lookup: CDR1 SQVTM, CDR2 ANQGSEA. CDR3 size: 12 residues. V was shortened by 6 bases and J by 6 bases, with 11 bases between the two germline ends. This chain's CDR3 is CSVGPGAGELFF. CDR3 DNA: TGCAGCGTAGGACCGGGGGCCGGGGAGCTGTTTTTT.

The genes are TRBV6-6 and TRBJ1-2, with 12 bases fitting TRBD1. The CDR3 loop spans 14 amino acids. V gave up 6 bases and J gave up 8 bases; unmatched junction bases: 7. Germline V lookup: CDR1 MNHNY, CDR2 SVGAGI (reference sequence). The CDR3 reads CASRWGQGAGGYTF. The CDR3 coding sequence is TGTGCCAGCAGATGGGGACAGGGGGCCGGCGGCTACACCTTC.

The V and J genes are TRBV19 and TRBJ2-1, with D perhaps matching TRBD1 or TRBD2 (5 bases each). CDR3 length equals 13 residues. From germline, CDR1 is LNHDA and CDR2 SQIVND (reference sequence). The V gene lost 0 bases and the J gene lost 7 bases, with 7 bases spanning the gap. CDR3 amino acids: CASSIDWGNEQFF. The CDR3 bases are TGTGCCAGTAGTATAGATTGGGGGAATGAGCAGTTCTTC.

The V call is TRBV5-4, the J call TRBJ1-2; no reliable D call. The V end lost 0 bases, the J end lost 3 bases, and 12 bases lay between the germline ends. The germline gives CDR1 SGHNT, CDR2 YYREEE (reference sequence). This CDR3 has 15 amino acids. The CDR3 is CASSLEGSWDYGYTF. The CDR3 nucleotides read TGTGCCAGCAGCTTGGAGGGAAGTTGGGACTATGGCTACACCTTC.

The chain is built from TRBV5-1 and TRBJ1-2; D might be TRBD1 (5 bases). V was shortened by 6 bases and J by 0 bases, with 12 bases between the two germline ends. Germline-derived CDR1 and CDR2 are SGHRS and YFSETQ. This CDR3 has 14 residues. CDR3 bases: TGCGCCAGCAACGCCGACAGCTCTAACTATGGCTACACCTTC. Translating gives CASNADSSNYGYTF. Together with reference TRBV5-1 and TRBJ1-2, the CDR3 gives the full variable domain: KAGVTQTPRYLIKTRGQQVTLSCSPISGHRSVSWYQQTPGQGLQFLFEYFSETQRNKGNFPGRFSGRQFSNSRSEMNVSTLELGDSALYLCASNADSSNYGYTFGSGTRLTVV.

The rearrangement uses TRBV30 and TRBJ2-7; TRBD2 matches 12 bases. The junction had 6 bases not matched to a gene; V was cut back by 3 bases and J by 3 bases. Germline V gene lookup returns CDR1 GTSNPN and CDR2 SVGIG (reference sequence). The CDR3 loop spans 15 amino acids. The CDR3 protein is CAWRTLAGGVYEQYF. The CDR3 DNA is TGTGCCTGGAGGACACTAGCGGGAGGAGTCTACGAGCAGTACTTC.

The chain has TRBV4-1 and TRBJ1-3, with D possibly TRBD1 on 6 matching bases. CDR1 MGHRA and CDR2 YSYEKL come from the germline V gene. V was trimmed by 1 base and J by 0 bases, leaving 13 bases between them. This CDR3 has 17 amino acids. The chain's CDR3 is CASSQVAGVNSGNTIYF. In DNA form, the CDR3 reads TGCGCCAGCAGCCAAGTGGCAGGGGTCAACTCTGGAAACACCATATATTTT.

This clone has just one count. J is TRBJ2-1 and V is TRBV27, with 9 bases identical to TRBD1. Germline loops: CDR1 MNHEY, CDR2 SMNVEV (reference sequence). With 5 bases clipped from V and 7 bases from J, the junction kept 12 bases outside the gene matches. The CDR3 length is 16 residues. CDR3 amino acids: CASSKPGTGRNNEQFF. The CDR3 DNA reads TGTGCCAGCAGTAAACCAGGGACAGGGAGAAATAATGAGCAGTTCTTC.

The chain carries TRBV14 and TRBJ2-7; 7 bases are a match to TRBD1. V was clipped by 5 bases and J by 7 bases; unmatched bases: 11. The CDR3 spans 14 residues. Germline values: CDR1 SGHDN, CDR2 FVKESK. The CDR3 loop reads CASSRNYRGGEQYF. The DNA for the CDR3 is TGTGCCAGCAGCAGAAACTACAGGGGTGGTGAGCAGTACTTC.

V usage is TRBV7-8 and J usage is TRBJ2-2; 7 positions agree with TRBD1. The CDR3 covers 15 residues. CDR1 and CDR2 from the germline V gene are SGHVS and FQNEAQ. V dropped 5 bases and J dropped 6; count of bases not matched to a gene: 9. In DNA form, the CDR3 reads TGTGCCAGCAGCCCCAGGGGGAGTTACGCCGGGGAGCTGTTTTTT. Its translation: CASSPRGSYAGELFF.

The chain carries TRBV7-2 and TRBJ1-4; a possible D gene is TRBD1 (6 bases). This CDR3 spans 14 amino acids. The V end was cut by 4 bases, the J end by 4 bases, with 10 bases between. Germline-derived CDR1 and CDR2 are SGHTA and FQGNSA. CDR3 coding DNA: TGTGCCAGCAGCTCCGGACAGCTTAATGAAAAACTGTTTTTT. Amino acids: CASSSGQLNEKLFF. The full variable domain, rest sourced from reference TRBV7-2 and TRBJ1-4, is GAGVSQSPSNKVTEKGKDVELRCDPISGHTALYWYRQSLGQGLEFLIYFQGNSAPDKSGLPSDRFSAERTGGSVSTLTIQRTQQEDSAVYLCASSSGQLNEKLFFGSGTQLSVL.

This chain uses TRBV18 with TRBJ1-5; 7 bases map to TRBD1. The CDR3 extends over 14 amino acids. J gave up 4 bases and V 3 bases, and 3 bases lay outside the gene matches. Germline V gives CDR1 KGHSH, CDR2 LQKENI. The CDR3 protein is CASSPGQRNQPQHF. The CDR3 DNA sequence: TGTGCCAGCTCACCGGGACAGAGAAATCAGCCCCAGCATTTT.

The chain joins TRBV7-2 to TRBJ2-7; perhaps TRBD1 as D (6 bases). The CDR3 has 18 amino acids. The germline V gene encodes CDR1 SGHTA and CDR2 FQGNSA. Trimming cost V 3 bases and J 7 bases, with 28 bases left between them. The CDR3 region has the DNA TGTGCCAGCAGCTTGCGTACAGGGACATCCCTTGGGGCGCGGGAGCAGTACTTC. Translation: CASSLRTGTSLGAREQYF.

The gene calls are TRBV19 and TRBJ2-5, with D perhaps matching TRBD1 or TRBD2 (6 bases each). Deletions cut 2 bases from V and 5 bases from J, with 12 bases between. Germline CDR1 reads LNHDA; CDR2 reads SQIVND (reference sequence). The CDR3 covers 14 residues. This CDR3 is CASSINTGRETQYF. The CDR3 DNA reads TGTGCCAGTAGTATAAATACAGGGAGGGAGACCCAGTACTTC.

The CDR3 protein is CASSLEGTQYF. For the CDR3, the DNA is TGCGCCAGCAGCCTTGAAGGAACGCAGTATTTT. This chain links TRBV4-1 with TRBJ2-3; D gene ambiguous. Germline-derived CDR1 and CDR2 are MGHRA and YSYEKL. CDR3 length: 11 residues. The V gene lost 4 bases and the J gene lost 9 bases, with 8 bases spanning the gap.

This chain links TRBV11-1 with TRBJ1-6; TRBD1 agrees at 9 bases. The V gene's germline CDR1 is SGHAT and CDR2 FQDESV (reference sequence). This CDR3 comprises 14 residues. The V gene end was trimmed by 5 bases and the J gene end by 10 bases; junction bases not matched to a gene: 6. CDR3 region: CASSVPGQGSPLHF. The CDR3 nucleotides are TGTGCCAGCAGCGTACCGGGACAGGGATCACCCCTCCACTTT.

The J gene is TRBJ2-1, the V gene TRBV28; 8 bases line up with TRBD2. The germline V gene has CDR1 MDHEN and CDR2 SYDVKM. The CDR3 is made up of 17 amino acids. Unmatched junction bases numbered 13, after V lost 5 bases and J lost 4 bases. The CDR3 bases are TGTGCCAGCAGTATAAATAGCGGGACCCTGATTTACAATGAGCAGTTCTTC. Protein: CASSINSGTLIYNEQFF.